This is a list of T cell receptor beta chains from one sample in a study of blood T cell repertoires in COVID-19. Profiled with immunoSEQ multiplex PCR; TCRdb holds only in-frame clones, not every one. The sample includes about 46,000 clones, over 70% of them seen just once. Sequenced input: peripheral blood. The receptors come from a middle-aged man with acute or convalescent COVID-19. Both conserved end residues are part of each CDR3. The order of the fields is CDR3 protein, CDR3 DNA, clone size, D gene, J gene, V gene. A D gene is named only where the DNA matches it firmly. Clone size is shown for a subset of rows, as once, few, many or a class of expanded clone.

CASSESPNRLGTQYF | TGCGCCAGCAGTGAGTCGCCGAACCGACTAGGTACGCAGTATTTT | NA | NA | TRBJ2-3 | TRBV10-1
CASSLTGPGNTIYF | TGCGCCAGCAGCTTGACAGGCCCTGGAAACACCATATATTTT | NA | NA | TRBJ1-3 | TRBV5-1
CASSGQPNTEAFF | TGTGCCAGTTCGGGACAGCCAAACACTGAAGCTTTCTTT | NA | TRBD1 | TRBJ1-1 | TRBV9
CASTEDFSPYNEQFF | TGTGCCAGCACCGAGGACTTCTCTCCCTACAATGAGCAGTTCTTC | once | NA | TRBJ2-1 | TRBV6-5
CASSLYRDTQYF | TGTGCCAGCAGCTTGTACAGAGATACGCAGTATTTT | NA | NA | TRBJ2-3 | TRBV5-6
CASSGGNRVVTQYF | TGTGCCAGCAGCGGGGGCAACCGGGTGGTTACGCAGTATTTT | NA | NA | TRBJ2-3 | TRBV6-2/TRBV6-3
CASTIGGAGYNEQFF | TGTGCCAGCACCATAGGGGGTGCAGGGTACAATGAGCAGTTCTTC | NA | NA | TRBJ2-1 | TRBV28
CASSTQGFLAFF | TGTGCCAGCAGCACGCAGGGTTTTTTAGCTTTCTTT | NA | NA | TRBJ1-1 | TRBV7-9
CASEQQGVGQPQHF | TGTGCCAGCGAACAACAGGGAGTTGGGCAGCCCCAGCATTTT | NA | NA | TRBJ1-5 | TRBV19
CASSIHAGFNSGNTIYF | TGTGCCAGCAGCATTCACGCGGGATTTAACTCTGGAAACACCATATATTTT | NA | NA | TRBJ1-3 | TRBV9
CASSAGQGVVDEQFF | TGTGCCAGCAGCGCGGGACAGGGGGTCGTCGATGAGCAGTTCTTC | once | TRBD1 | TRBJ2-1 | TRBV7-9
CASSQGRGLAGNEQFF | TGTGCCAGCAGCCAAGGGAGGGGACTAGCGGGGAATGAGCAGTTCTTC | NA | TRBD2 | TRBJ2-1 | TRBV3-1/TRBV3-2
CASRVETGYTF | TGTGCCAGCAGGGTCGAAACAGGCTACACCTTC | NA | NA | TRBJ1-2 | TRBV2
CASSTYREIQETQYF | TGTGCCAGCAGCACTTACCGGGAGATACAAGAGACCCAGTACTTC | once | NA | TRBJ2-5 | TRBV7-2
CATSLGTGGGYTF | TGCGCCACCTCTCTCGGGACAGGGGGGGGCTACACCTTC | NA | TRBD1 | TRBJ1-2 | TRBV5-1
CASTFRTSGIYEQYF | TGTGCCAGCACTTTTAGGACTAGCGGGATCTACGAGCAGTACTTC | NA | TRBD2 | TRBJ2-7 | TRBV28
CASSLGFLEAFF | TGTGCCAGCAGCTTAGGGTTCCTAGAAGCTTTCTTT | NA | NA | TRBJ1-1 | TRBV7-2
CASSSQGAGSNQPQHF | TGTGCCAGCAGTTCCCAGGGGGCAGGGAGCAATCAGCCCCAGCATTTT | NA | TRBD1 | TRBJ1-5 | TRBV27
CASSEGRVSDTIYF | TGTGCCAGCAGTGAGGGCAGGGTGTCGGACACCATATATTTT | once | NA | TRBJ1-3 | TRBV2
CSVEASDRGLHRDQPQHF | TGCAGCGTTGAAGCTTCTGACAGGGGCCTTCATAGGGATCAGCCCCAGCATTTT | NA | TRBD1 | TRBJ1-5 | TRBV29-1
CASTQGGGGDTQYF | TGTGCCAGCACCCAAGGGGGGGGCGGGGATACGCAGTATTTT | NA | NA | TRBJ2-3 | TRBV11-1
CASSFGRTGINTEAFF | TGTGCCAGCAGCTTCGGCCGGACAGGGATTAACACTGAAGCTTTCTTT | NA | TRBD1 | TRBJ1-1 | TRBV5-4
CASSAAGQGNGELFF | TGTGCCAGCAGCGCCGCGGGACAGGGTAACGGGGAGCTGTTTTTT | once | TRBD1 | TRBJ2-2 | TRBV9
CASSPPDRTSYNEQFF | TGTGCCAGCTCACCACCGGACAGGACGTCCTACAATGAGCAGTTCTTC | NA | TRBD1 | TRBJ2-1 | TRBV18
CASRIGKLKGGGTDTQYF | TGTGCCAGCAGGATAGGAAAACTTAAAGGCGGGGGCACAGATACGCAGTATTTT | NA | NA | TRBJ2-3 | TRBV3-1/TRBV3-2
CASKYQPTGWYIQYF | TGTGCCAGCAAATATCAGCCGACAGGGTGGTACATTCAGTACTTC | few | TRBD1 | TRBJ2-4 | TRBV2
CASSRYRQPNYGYTF | TGTGCCAGCAGTCGTTATCGACAGCCTAACTATGGCTACACCTTC | NA | NA | TRBJ1-2 | TRBV28
CAISEIQQGRTEAFF | TGTGCCATCAGTGAGATTCAACAGGGAAGAACTGAAGCTTTCTTT | NA | NA | TRBJ1-1 | TRBV10-3
CASRQGLGEEKLFF | TGTGCCAGCAGACAGGGCCTCGGAGAAGAAAAACTGTTTTTT | NA | NA | TRBJ1-4 | TRBV6-6